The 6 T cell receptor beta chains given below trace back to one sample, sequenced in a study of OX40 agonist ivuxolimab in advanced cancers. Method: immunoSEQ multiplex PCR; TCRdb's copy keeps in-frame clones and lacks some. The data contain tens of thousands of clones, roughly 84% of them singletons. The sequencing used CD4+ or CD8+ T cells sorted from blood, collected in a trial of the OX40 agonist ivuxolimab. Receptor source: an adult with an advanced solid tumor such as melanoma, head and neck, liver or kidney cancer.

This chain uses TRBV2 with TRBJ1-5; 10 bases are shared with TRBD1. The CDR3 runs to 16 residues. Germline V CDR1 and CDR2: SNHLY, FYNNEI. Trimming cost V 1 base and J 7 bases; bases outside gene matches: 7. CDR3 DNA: TGTGCCAGCAGTGAAGGCGGGACAGGGGTAAGGCAGCCCCAGCATTTT. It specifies CASSEGGTGVRQPQHF.

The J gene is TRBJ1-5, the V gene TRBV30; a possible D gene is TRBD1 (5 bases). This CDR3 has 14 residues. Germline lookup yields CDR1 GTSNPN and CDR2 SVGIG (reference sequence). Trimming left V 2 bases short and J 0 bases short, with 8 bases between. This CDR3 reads CAWSSGSSNQPQHF. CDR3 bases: TGTGCCTGGAGTTCAGGGAGTAGCAATCAGCCCCAGCATTTT.

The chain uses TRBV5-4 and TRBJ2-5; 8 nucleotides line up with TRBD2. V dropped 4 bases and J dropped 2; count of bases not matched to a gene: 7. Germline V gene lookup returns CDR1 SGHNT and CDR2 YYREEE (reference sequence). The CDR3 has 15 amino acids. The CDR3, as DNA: TGTGCCAGCAGCCGTACTAGCGGCTCACAAGAGACCCAGTACTTC. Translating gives CASSRTSGSQETQYF.

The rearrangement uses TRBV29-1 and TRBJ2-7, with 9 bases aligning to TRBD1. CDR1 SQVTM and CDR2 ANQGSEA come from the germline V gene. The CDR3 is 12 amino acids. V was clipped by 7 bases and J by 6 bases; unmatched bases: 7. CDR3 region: CSGRDRALEQYF. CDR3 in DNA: TGCAGCGGCCGGGACAGGGCTCTCGAGCAGTACTTC.

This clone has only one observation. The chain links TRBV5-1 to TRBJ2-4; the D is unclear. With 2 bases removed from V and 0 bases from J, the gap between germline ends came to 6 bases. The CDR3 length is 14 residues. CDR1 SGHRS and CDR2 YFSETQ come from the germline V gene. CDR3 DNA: TGCGCCAGCAGCTTCGACTTAGCCAAAAACATTCAGTACTTC. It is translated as CASSFDLAKNIQYF. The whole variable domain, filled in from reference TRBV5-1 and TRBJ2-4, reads KAGVTQTPRYLIKTRGQQVTLSCSPISGHRSVSWYQQTPGQGLQFLFEYFSETQRNKGNFPGRFSGRQFSNSRSEMNVSTLELGDSALYLCASSFDLAKNIQYFGAGTRLSVL.

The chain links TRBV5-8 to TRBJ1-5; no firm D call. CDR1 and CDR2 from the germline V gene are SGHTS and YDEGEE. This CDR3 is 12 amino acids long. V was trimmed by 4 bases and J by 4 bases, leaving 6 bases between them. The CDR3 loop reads CASSLRNQPQHF. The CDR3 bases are TGTGCCAGCAGCCTGAGGAATCAGCCCCAGCATTTT. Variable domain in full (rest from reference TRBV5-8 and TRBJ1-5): EAGVTQSPTHLIKTRGQQATLRCSPISGHTSVYWYQQALGLGLQFLLWYDEGEERNRGNFPPRFSGRQFPNYSSELNVNALELEDSALYLCASSLRNQPQHFGDGTRLSIL.